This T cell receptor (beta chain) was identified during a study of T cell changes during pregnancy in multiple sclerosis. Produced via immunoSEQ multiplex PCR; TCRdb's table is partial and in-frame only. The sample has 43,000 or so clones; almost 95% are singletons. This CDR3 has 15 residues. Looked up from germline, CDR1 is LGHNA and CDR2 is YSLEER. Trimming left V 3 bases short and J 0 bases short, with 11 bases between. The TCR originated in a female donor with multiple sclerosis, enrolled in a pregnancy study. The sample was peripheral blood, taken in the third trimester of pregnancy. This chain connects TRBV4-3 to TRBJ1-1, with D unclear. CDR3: CASSQSVRVNTEAFF. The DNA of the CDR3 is TGCGCCAGCAGCCAGTCTGTGCGGGTGAACACTGAAGCTTTCTTT.